The count of the clone carrying this T cell receptor (beta chain) is one. Germline V CDR1 and CDR2: MDHEN, SYDVKM. CDR3 length: 16 amino acids. V gave up 5 bases and J gave up 7 bases; unmatched junction bases: 12. The entry originates in a study of shared clonotypes between healthy human individuals. Each unsorted PBMC replicate got 300 ng genomic DNA, roughly 30,000 genomes. This table comes from immunoSEQ multiplex PCR, and its TCRdb copy is limited to in-frame clones, with some not included. The sample includes about 480,000 clones, about 80% of them seen just once. The sequence came from a woman aged 40 to 55 in good health. Some clones in this sample may be carry-over from other donors' samples. V is TRBV28 and J is TRBJ2-2, with 8 positions matching TRBD2. Sequencing was done on a sample of PBMCs. For the CDR3, the DNA is TGTGCCAGCAGTCCCGGGACTAGAGGGGCCGGCGGGGAGCTGTTTTTT. Its protein product is CASSPGTRGAGGELFF.